The 11 T cell receptor beta chains in this list originate from one sample, sequenced in a study of T cell changes during pregnancy in multiple sclerosis. Only in-frame clones appear in the TCRdb table, and some are missing; sequencing was by immunoSEQ multiplex PCR. Of 40,000 to 60,000 clones listed, 80% to 95% are singletons. Source: CD8+ T cells from peripheral blood mononuclear cells, taken in the second trimester of pregnancy. These receptors originate from a female donor with multiple sclerosis, enrolled in a pregnancy study.

V gene TRBV5-6 combines with J gene TRBJ2-7; 10 bases match TRBD2. This CDR3 spans 18 amino acids. CDR1 and CDR2 from the germline V gene are SGHDT and YYEEEE. V gave up 0 bases and J gave up 0 bases; unmatched junction bases: 9. CDR3 in DNA: TGTGCCAGCAGCTTGGTCAAGCGGGGGGGACCTAGCTCCTACGAGCAGTACTTC. Its protein is CASSLVKRGGPSSYEQYF.

The chain employs TRBV9 and TRBJ2-2; 8 positions agree with TRBD2. Germline loops: CDR1 SGDLS, CDR2 YYNGEE. This CDR3 is 17 amino acids long. J lost 1 base, V lost 1 base, and 6 bases had no gene match. The CDR3 protein is CASSVTSGGLNTGELFF. The CDR3 DNA follows: TGTGCCAGCAGCGTAACCAGCGGGGGCCTGAACACCGGGGAGCTGTTTTTT. The complete variable domain, with remaining parts taken from reference TRBV9 and TRBJ2-2, reads DSGVTQTPKHLITATGQRVTLRCSPRSGDLSVYWYQQSLDQGLQFLIQYYNGEERAKGNILERFSAQQFPDLHSELNLSSLELGDSALYFCASSVTSGGLNTGELFFGEGSRLTVL.

V gene TRBV27 combines with J gene TRBJ1-6, with TRBD1 matching over 7 bases. CDR1 is MNHEY and CDR2 is SMNVEV in the germline V gene (reference sequence). The CDR3 sequence is 15 residues long. V lost 0 bases to trimming and J lost 10 bases; unmatched junction nucleotides: 6. In DNA form, the CDR3 reads TGTGCCAGCAGTTTATCCCGACAGGGAGGCTCACCCCTCCACTTT. The encoded protein is CASSLSRQGGSPLHF.

The chain recombines TRBV19 with TRBJ2-7; TRBD1 aligns across 10 bases. The CDR3 contains 14 residues. From germline, CDR1 is LNHDA and CDR2 SQIVND (reference sequence). V dropped 3 bases and J dropped 3; count of bases not matched to a gene: 2. CDR3 nucleotides: TGTGCCAGTAGTATGACAGGGGGCATCTACGAGCAGTACTTC. Protein product: CASSMTGGIYEQYF. Together with reference TRBV19 and TRBJ2-7, the CDR3 gives the full variable domain: DGGITQSPKYLFRKEGQNVTLSCEQNLNHDAMYWYRQDPGQGLRLIYYSQIVNDFQKGDIAEGYSVSREKKESFPLTVTSAQKNPTAFYLCASSMTGGIYEQYFGPGTRLTVT.

V is TRBV9 and J is TRBJ1-4; tentative D call: TRBD1 (5 bases). This CDR3 contains 15 residues. V lost 0 bases, J lost 6 bases, and 12 bases lay in between. Germline loops: CDR1 SGDLS, CDR2 YYNGEE. The CDR3 loop is CASSVGWLGDEKLFF. CDR3 DNA sequence: TGTGCCAGCAGCGTAGGTTGGTTAGGGGATGAAAAACTGTTTTTT.

This clone was recorded once. This sample includes further DNA sequences coding for the same CDR3. The chain couples TRBV6-5 to TRBJ2-7; possible D gene TRBD1, 6 bases. V was pared by 0 bases and J by 3 bases, with 6 bases between. CDR1 and CDR2 (germline): MNHEY, SVGAGI. This CDR3 has 13 residues. CDR3 sequence reads: CASSYSDSYEQYF. CDR3 sequence (DNA): TGTGCCAGCAGTTACTCGGACAGCTACGAGCAGTACTTC.

The count of this clone is one. V and J are TRBV27 and TRBJ2-5; tentative D call: TRBD2 (6 bases). Germline values: CDR1 MNHEY, CDR2 SMNVEV (reference sequence). The V gene lost 6 bases and the J gene lost 5 bases, with 13 bases spanning the gap. CDR3 size: 13 residues. This chain's CDR3 is CASRGGSGETQYF. CDR3 bases: TGTGCCAGCAGGGGGGGTTCGGGGGAGACCCAGTACTTC.

The chain joins TRBV15 to TRBJ2-5; possibly TRBD2 for D (6 bases). V lost 0 bases and J lost 2, with 7 bases in between. The CDR3 totals 14 residues. Germline V gene sequence: CDR1 LNHNV, CDR2 YYDKDF (reference sequence). Written as DNA, the CDR3 is TGTGCCACCAGCAGAGATCGGGGGCAAGAGACCCAGTACTTC. Its translation: CATSRDRGQETQYF.

The chain carries TRBV6-5 and TRBJ2-7, with 7 bases fitting TRBD1. This CDR3 comprises 13 residues. Germline V gene data show CDR1 as MNHEY and CDR2 as SVGAGI. With 6 bases clipped from V and 2 bases from J, the junction kept 4 bases outside the gene matches. The CDR3 coding sequence is TGTGCCAGCAGGGGGACAGAGACCTACGAGCAGTACTTC. It is translated as CASRGTETYEQYF.

This chain links TRBV7-2 with TRBJ1-5; D uncertain. From germline, CDR1 is SGHTA and CDR2 FQGNSA. Trimming took 1 base from V and 5 from J, leaving 9 bases between them. The CDR3 totals 14 residues. CDR3 nucleotides: TGTGCCAGCAGCTTAGTTGCGGCCGATCAGCCCCAGCATTTT. Its translation is CASSLVAADQPQHF.

The chain employs TRBV10-3 and TRBJ1-2; 7 bases agree with TRBD1. V was pared by 2 bases and J by 4 bases, with 1 base of the junction left unmatched. CDR1 ENHRY and CDR2 SYGVKD come from the germline V gene. This CDR3 comprises 13 residues. For the CDR3, the DNA is TGTGCCATCAGTGAGAGGGACAGCTATGGCTACACCTTC. As protein: CAISERDSYGYTF.